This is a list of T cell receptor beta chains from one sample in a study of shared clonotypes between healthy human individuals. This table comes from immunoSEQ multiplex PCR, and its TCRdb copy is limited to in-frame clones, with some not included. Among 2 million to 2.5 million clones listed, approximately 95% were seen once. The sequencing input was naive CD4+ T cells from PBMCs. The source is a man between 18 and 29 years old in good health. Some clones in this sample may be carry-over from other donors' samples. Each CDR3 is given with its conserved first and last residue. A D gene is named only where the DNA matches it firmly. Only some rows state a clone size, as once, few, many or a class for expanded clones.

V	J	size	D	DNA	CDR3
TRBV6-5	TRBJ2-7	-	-	TGTGCCAGCAGAACCGGACAGTTATACGAGCAGTACTTC	CASRTGQLYEQYF
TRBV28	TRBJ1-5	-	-	TGTGCCAGCAGTTCCCCTCGGGAGCCCCAGCATTTT	CASSSPREPQHF
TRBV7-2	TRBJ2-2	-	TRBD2	TGTGCCAGCAGCCCCCGCCGGACTAGCCGTAACACCGGGGAGCTGTTTTTT	CASSPRRTSRNTGELFF
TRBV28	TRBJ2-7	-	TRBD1	TGTGCCAGCAGTTCCCATGGACAGGGAGGACGATACGAGCAGTACTTC	CASSSHGQGGRYEQYF
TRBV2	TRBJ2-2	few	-	TGTGCCAGCAGTGAAGCGGCCGGGGAGCTGTTTTTT	CASSEAAGELFF
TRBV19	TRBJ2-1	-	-	TGTGCCAGTAGTATAGGGACTACCCAGAGCTCCTACAATGAGCAGTTCTTC	CASSIGTTQSSYNEQFF
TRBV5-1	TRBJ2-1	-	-	TGCGCCAGCAGCTTGGACGGATACAATGAGCAGTTCTTC	CASSLDGYNEQFF
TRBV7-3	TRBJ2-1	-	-	TGTGCCAGCAGCTTAACTTACAGGACCGACAATGAGCAGTTCTTC	CASSLTYRTDNEQFF
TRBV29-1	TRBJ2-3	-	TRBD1	TGCAGCGCCTCAGGGGGCTCAGATACGCAGTATTTT	CSASGGSDTQYF
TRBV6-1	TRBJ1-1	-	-	TGTGCCAGCAGTGAAAGAGGGTCCCCCACTGAAGCTTTCTTT	CASSERGSPTEAFF
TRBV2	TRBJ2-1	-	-	TGTGCCAGCAGCCAGACTGGACTTCCTAACAATGAGCAGTTCTTC	CASSQTGLPNNEQFF
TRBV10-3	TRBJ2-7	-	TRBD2	TGTGCCATCAGAGGGCCAGCGGGAAACCACGAGCAGTACTTC	CAIRGPAGNHEQYF
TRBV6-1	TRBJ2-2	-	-	TGTGCCAGCAGTGGGGGAGGTAACACCGGGGAGCTGTTTTTT	CASSGGGNTGELFF
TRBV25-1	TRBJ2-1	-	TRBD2	TGTGCCAGCAGTCACCCCCCAAGCGGGAGAGGGAATGAGCAGTTCTTC	CASSHPPSGRGNEQFF
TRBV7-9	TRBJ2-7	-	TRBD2	TGTGCCAGCAGCTTAAAACTAGCGGAGACCTACGAGCAGTACTTC	CASSLKLAETYEQYF
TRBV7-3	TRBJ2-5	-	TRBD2	TGTGCCAGCAGCTCAATAGCGGGAGGAGTAGAGACCCAGTACTTC	CASSSIAGGVETQYF
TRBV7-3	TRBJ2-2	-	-	TGTGCCAGCAGCACGTACCCACGGACAGTGAACACCGGGGAGCTGTTTTTT	CASSTYPRTVNTGELFF
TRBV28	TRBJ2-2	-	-	TGTGCCAGCAGTTTCGGGCTTTCAAACACCGGGGAGCTGTTTTTT	CASSFGLSNTGELFF
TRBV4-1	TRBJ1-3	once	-	TGCGCCAGCAGCCCCGACAAGAGCTCTGGAAACACCATATATTTT	CASSPDKSSGNTIYF
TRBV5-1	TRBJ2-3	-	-	TGCGCCAGCAGCTTGGGGGGCCTGACTGCCCGCACAGATACGCAGTATTTT	CASSLGGLTARTDTQYF
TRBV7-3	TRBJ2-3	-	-	TGTGCCAGCAGCTTGGGTTCACCGGGCACAGATACGCAGTATTTT	CASSLGSPGTDTQYF
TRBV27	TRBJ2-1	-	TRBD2	TGTGCCAGCAGTTACGGCGGGAGTACCTACAATGAGCAGTTCTTC	CASSYGGSTYNEQFF
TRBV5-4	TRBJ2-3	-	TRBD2	TGTGCCAGCAGCTTGGGACTAGCGGGAGCTGGGGATACGCAGTATTTT	CASSLGLAGAGDTQYF
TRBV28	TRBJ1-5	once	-	TGTGCCAGCATCCCGGGGAATAGCAATCAGCCCCAGCATTTT	CASIPGNSNQPQHF
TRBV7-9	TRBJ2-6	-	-	TGTGCCAGCAGCTTACTCGGCGGGTGGGTCTCTGGGGCCAACGTCCTGACTTTC	CASSLLGGWVSGANVLTF
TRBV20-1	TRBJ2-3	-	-	TGCAGTGCTGGTGGCCGAGATACGCAGTATTTT	CSAGGRDTQYF
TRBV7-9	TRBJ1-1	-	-	TGTGCCAGCAGCTTAGGTCGAGGGGGTAAAGGGGAAACGACTGAAGCTTTCTTT	CASSLGRGGKGETTEAFF
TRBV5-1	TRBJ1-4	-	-	TGCGCCAGCAGCTCCGCGTGGGATGGCAATGAAAAACTGTTTTTT	CASSSAWDGNEKLFF
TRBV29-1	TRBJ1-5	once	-	TGCAGCGTTCGACAATCCCTGCATCAGCCCCAGCATTTT	CSVRQSLHQPQHF
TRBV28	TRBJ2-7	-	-	TGTGCCAGCAGTTGGACCTTCCTCGAAGGCTCCTACGAGCAGTACTTC	CASSWTFLEGSYEQYF
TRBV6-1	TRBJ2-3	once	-	TGTGCCAGCAGTGTCGGGGGCTCTAGCACAGATACGCAGTATTTT	CASSVGGSSTDTQYF
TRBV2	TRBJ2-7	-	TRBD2	TGTGCCAGCAGTGCCACTAGCGGAGGGTCCTACGAGCAGTACTTC	CASSATSGGSYEQYF
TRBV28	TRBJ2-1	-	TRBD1	TGTGCCAGCAGCCCCGGGACAGGGGGCTTGAATGAGCAGTTCTTC	CASSPGTGGLNEQFF
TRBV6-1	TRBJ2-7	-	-	TGTGCCAGCAGTGAAGTCGTGTCGGGAGAGCAGTACTTC	CASSEVVSGEQYF
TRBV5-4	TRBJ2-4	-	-	TGTGCCAGCAGCTTCGAGGACATTCAGTACTTC	CASSFEDIQYF
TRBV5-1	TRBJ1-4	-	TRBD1	TGCGCCAGCAGCAGACAGGGGGTGGCAACTAATGAAAAACTGTTTTTT	CASSRQGVATNEKLFF
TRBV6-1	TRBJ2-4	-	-	TGTGCCAGCAGTGAAGGTAGGGAGGACATTCAGTACTTC	CASSEGREDIQYF
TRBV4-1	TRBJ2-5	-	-	TGCGCCAGCAGCCAGGACAGTTGGGAGACCCAGTACTTC	CASSQDSWETQYF
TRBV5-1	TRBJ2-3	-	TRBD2	TGCGCCAGTAGTCCCCCTCTAGCGGGAGACCCAGATACGCAGTATTTT	CASSPPLAGDPDTQYF
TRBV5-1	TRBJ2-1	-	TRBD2	TGCGCCAGCAGCTTGGTGGCTAGCGGGAGGTACCCGAGCAATGAGCAGTTCTTC	CASSLVASGRYPSNEQFF
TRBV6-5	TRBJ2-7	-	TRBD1	TGTGCCAGCACCACGACAGGGGGCTTCTACGAGCAGTACTTC	CASTTTGGFYEQYF
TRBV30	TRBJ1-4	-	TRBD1	TGTGCCACAGGGGAAGGGGGTGAAAAACTGTTTTTT	CATGEGGEKLFF
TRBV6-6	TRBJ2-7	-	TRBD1	TGTGCCAGCAGTTATACCGACAGGGGGCCCTACGAGCAGTACTTC	CASSYTDRGPYEQYF
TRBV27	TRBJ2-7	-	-	TGTGCCAGCAGTTTATGGGGGGACCCGGGGGAGCAGTACTTC	CASSLWGDPGEQYF
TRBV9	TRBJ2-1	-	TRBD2	TGTGCCAGCAGCGGGACGAGCGGGATTACCTACAATGAGCAGTTCTTC	CASSGTSGITYNEQFF
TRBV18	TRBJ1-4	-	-	TGTGCCAGCTCACCACAACAGGGCCTAAGGGTTAATGAAAAACTGTTTTTT	CASSPQQGLRVNEKLFF
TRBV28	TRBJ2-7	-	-	TGTGCCAGCACCCCCTCCCAGGTTCCCTGGAAGCAGTACTTC	CASTPSQVPWKQYF
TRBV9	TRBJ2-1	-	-	TGTGCCAGCAGCGGGACTAGTCAGGGGAATGAGCAGTTCTTC	CASSGTSQGNEQFF
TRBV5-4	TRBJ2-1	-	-	TGTGCCAGCCGTCTGACACACAATGAGCAGTTCTTC	CASRLTHNEQFF
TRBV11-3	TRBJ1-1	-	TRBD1	TGTGCCAGCAGCTTGGGGACAGGGGAAACTGAAGCTTTCTTT	CASSLGTGETEAFF
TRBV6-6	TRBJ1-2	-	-	TGTGCCAGCAGCCCTACAGCTACCCACTATGGCTACACCTTC	CASSPTATHYGYTF
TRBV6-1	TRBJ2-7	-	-	TGTGCCAGCACCCGAGGGGGGTCCTACGAGCAGTACTTC	CASTRGGSYEQYF
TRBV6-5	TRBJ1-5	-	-	TGTGCCAGCAGTTATATGCCGGCTAATAGCAATCAGCCCCAGCATTTT	CASSYMPANSNQPQHF
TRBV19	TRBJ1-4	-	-	TGTGCCAGTAGTCCGTCCAGACTGTTTAATGAAAAACTGTTTTTT	CASSPSRLFNEKLFF
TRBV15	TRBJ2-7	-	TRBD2	TGTGCCACCACCCCTAGGCGGGAGGTCCGCGAGCAGTACTTC	CATTPRREVREQYF
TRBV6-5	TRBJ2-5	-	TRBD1	TGTGCCAGCAGTACAGGACAGGGATGGGAGACCCAGTACTTC	CASSTGQGWETQYF
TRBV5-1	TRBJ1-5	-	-	TGCGCCAGCAGCGCCGGACTGAATAGCAATCAGCCCCAGCATTTT	CASSAGLNSNQPQHF
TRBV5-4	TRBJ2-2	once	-	TGTGCCAGCAGCCTCCCCGGGGGCGGGAGAAACACCGGGGAGCTGTTTTTT	CASSLPGGGRNTGELFF
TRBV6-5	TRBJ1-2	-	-	TGTGCCAGCAGCCAAGCCTCCCTAGGTGGCTACACCTTC	CASSQASLGGYTF